The source of this T cell receptor (beta chain) is a study of cytomegalovirus exposure and HLA in healthy donors. Study-wide points: The Asian-associated ancestry cluster reportedly had fewer N-insertions than the approximately 630-donor mean in a later analysis.

Comments on this clone: Its antigen is still unknown.

The PCR made use of 60 Vbeta and 13 Jbeta primers. This table comes from immunoSEQ multiplex PCR, and its TCRdb copy is limited to in-frame clones, with some not included. Of 90,000 to 120,000 clones detected, around two thirds appear once; the ten largest clones hold 12% to 15%. The CDR3 has 11 amino acids. Per germline, CDR1 SQVTM and CDR2 ANQGSEA. Trimming removed 2 bases from V and 6 bases from J, with 8 bases in between. This chain links TRBV29-1 with TRBJ2-7; no definite D call. The sequenced material came from PBMCs. This receptor was taken from a woman in her thirties or forties in good health and CMV-seropositive. CDR3 DNA: TGCAGCGTTGAACGCGACTTCGAGCAGTACTTC. It is translated as CSVERDFEQYF.